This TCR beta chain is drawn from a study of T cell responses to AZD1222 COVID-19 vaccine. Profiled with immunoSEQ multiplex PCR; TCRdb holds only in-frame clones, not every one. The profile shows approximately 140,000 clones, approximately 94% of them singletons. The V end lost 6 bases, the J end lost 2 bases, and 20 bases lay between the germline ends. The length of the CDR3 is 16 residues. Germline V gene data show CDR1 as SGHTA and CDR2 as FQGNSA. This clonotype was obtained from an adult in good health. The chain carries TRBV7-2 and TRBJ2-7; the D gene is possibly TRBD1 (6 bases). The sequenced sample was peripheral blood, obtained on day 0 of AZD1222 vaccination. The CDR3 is CASRTAGTSTPYEQYF. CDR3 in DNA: TGTGCCAGCAGAACCGCCGGGACATCAACACCCTACGAGCAGTACTTC.